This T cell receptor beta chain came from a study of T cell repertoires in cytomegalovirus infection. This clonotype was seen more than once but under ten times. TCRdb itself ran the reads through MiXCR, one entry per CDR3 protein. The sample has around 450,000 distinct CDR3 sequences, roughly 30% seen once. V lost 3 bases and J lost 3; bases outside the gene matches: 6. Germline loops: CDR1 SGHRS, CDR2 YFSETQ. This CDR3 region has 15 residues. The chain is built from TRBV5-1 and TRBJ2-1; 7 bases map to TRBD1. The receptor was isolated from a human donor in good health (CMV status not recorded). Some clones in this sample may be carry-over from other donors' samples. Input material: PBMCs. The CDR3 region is CASSSPGQIYNEQFF. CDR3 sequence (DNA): TGCGCCAGCAGCTCACCGGGACAGATCTACAATGAGCAGTTCTTC.